Listed below are T cell receptor beta chains from one sample, sequenced in a study of cytotoxic CD8 clonotypes in ibrutinib-treated CLL. Generated by immunoSEQ multiplex PCR, the TCRdb table keeps only in-frame clones and is missing some. The sample contains 160,000 or so clones, 70% to 90% of which appear only once. Specimen: PBMCs, collected at disease progression, from a patient treated with ibrutinib. The source is a human donor with chronic lymphocytic leukemia. Both conserved end residues are part of each CDR3. Each record gives: V gene, D gene, clone size, J gene, CDR3 protein, CDR3 DNA. The D gene is left open where the match is weak. Expanded clones get a size class; other rows say once, few or many, or leave the size out.

>TRBV11-3|NA|NA|TRBJ2-7
CASSPRGYEQYF
TGTGCCAGCAGCCCCCGGGGCTACGAGCAGTACTTC
>TRBV28|NA|NA|TRBJ2-3
CASRGPIVTDTQYF
TGTGCCAGCAGGGGACCTATTGTCACAGATACGCAGTATTTT
>TRBV19|TRBD2|NA|TRBJ2-7
CASSTVTSVPYEQYF
TGTGCCAGTAGTACCGTGACTAGCGTCCCCTACGAGCAGTACTTC
>TRBV19|TRBD2|NA|TRBJ2-7
CASSIRAGERYEQYF
TGTGCCAGTAGTATCCGGGCGGGGGAAAGGTACGAGCAGTACTTC
>TRBV6-4|TRBD2|NA|TRBJ2-3
CASSDGISGRVPTDTQYF
TGTGCCAGCAGTGACGGCATTAGCGGGAGGGTTCCCACAGATACGCAGTATTTT
>TRBV11-2|NA|NA|TRBJ1-2
CASSLVWGRAGYTF
TGTGCCAGCAGCTTAGTTTGGGGGCGCGCTGGCTACACCTTC
>TRBV7-2|TRBD2|NA|TRBJ2-3
CASSLGLAGAGADTQYF
TGTGCCAGCAGCTTAGGTCTAGCGGGAGCTGGGGCAGATACGCAGTATTTT
>TRBV11-2|TRBD1|NA|TRBJ1-3
CASSTGQTGNTIYF
TGTGCCAGCAGCACGGGACAGACTGGAAACACCATATATTTT
>TRBV7-2|NA|NA|TRBJ1-1
CASSLVAGLNTEAFF
TGTGCCAGCAGCTTAGTTGCAGGATTGAACACTGAAGCTTTCTTT
>TRBV4-1|TRBD2|NA|TRBJ2-3
CASTWREGSTDTQYF
TGCGCCAGCACTTGGCGGGAGGGAAGCACAGATACGCAGTATTTT
>TRBV5-1|NA|NA|TRBJ1-1
CASLDSPNTEAFF
TGCGCCAGCTTAGACAGCCCTAACACTGAAGCTTTCTTT
>TRBV6-1|NA|NA|TRBJ2-7
CASSEPGRHEQYF
TGTGCCAGCAGTGAACCAGGTAGACACGAGCAGTACTTC
>TRBV7-3|NA|NA|TRBJ2-1
CASSLMGSYNEQFF
TGTGCCAGCAGCTTAATGGGCTCCTACAATGAGCAGTTCTTC
>TRBV7-9|TRBD1|NA|TRBJ1-4
CASTETGVDEKLFF
TGTGCCAGCACCGAGACAGGGGTGGATGAAAAACTGTTTTTT
>TRBV6-5|TRBD1|NA|TRBJ1-1
CASSSRDRGGTEAFF
TGTGCCAGCAGTAGCCGGGACAGGGGGGGCACTGAAGCTTTCTTT
>TRBV28|NA|NA|TRBJ2-1
CASSLATSNNEQFF
TGTGCCAGCAGTTTGGCAACCTCAAACAATGAGCAGTTCTTC
>TRBV11-2|TRBD2|NA|TRBJ2-7
CASSSGMLLALAYEQYF
TGTGCCAGCAGCTCGGGGATGCTACTAGCGTTGGCCTACGAGCAGTACTTC
>TRBV5-8|NA|NA|TRBJ1-4
CASSLGAGTNEKLFF
TGTGCCAGCAGCTTAGGGGCTGGAACTAATGAAAAACTGTTTTTT
>TRBV5-4|TRBD1|NA|TRBJ2-5
CASSLGGQGYQETQYF
TGTGCCAGCAGCTTGGGTGGACAGGGGTACCAAGAGACCCAGTACTTC
>TRBV19|NA|NA|TRBJ1-2
CASSIPSGLSYGYTF
TGTGCCAGTAGTATCCCCTCGGGGCTTAGCTATGGCTACACCTTC
>TRBV6-5|NA|once|TRBJ2-1
CASRTRGGDYNEQFF
TGTGCCAGCCGGACTAGGGGGGGGGATTACAATGAGCAGTTCTTC
>TRBV5-4|TRBD2|NA|TRBJ2-3
CASNSLAGDSDTQYF
TGTGCCAGCAACTCACTAGCGGGAGACTCAGATACGCAGTATTTT
>TRBV20-1|NA|NA|TRBJ1-1
CSAAPGSEAFF
TGCAGTGCTGCCCCAGGGTCTGAAGCTTTCTTT
>TRBV19|NA|NA|TRBJ2-3
CASKVQGGDRTDTQYF
TGTGCCAGTAAGGTGCAAGGCGGAGACCGCACAGATACGCAGTATTTT
>TRBV19|NA|NA|TRBJ1-2
CASQFQGGYGYTF
TGTGCCAGTCAATTTCAGGGTGGCTATGGCTACACCTTC
>TRBV7-2|TRBD2|NA|TRBJ2-7
CASSLGPATSGYYEQYF
TGTGCCAGCAGCTTAGGGCCGGCGACTAGCGGCTACTACGAGCAGTACTTC
>TRBV10-3|NA|NA|TRBJ2-7
CAISGRGTRSYEQYF
TGTGCCATCAGTGGGAGAGGGACGCGGAGCTACGAGCAGTACTTC
>TRBV15|NA|once|TRBJ2-7
CATSRGIRTYEQYF
TGTGCCACCAGCAGAGGTATTAGGACCTACGAGCAGTACTTC
>TRBV9|NA|NA|TRBJ2-3
CASSEGWDTQYF
TGTGCCAGCAGCGAGGGGTGGGATACGCAGTATTTT
>TRBV5-1|TRBD2|NA|TRBJ2-3
CASSTGLAGEADTQYF
TGCGCCAGCAGCACCGGACTAGCGGGAGAGGCAGATACGCAGTATTTT
>TRBV5-1|NA|few|TRBJ1-2
CASSLLTGTGYGYTF
TGCGCCAGCAGCTTGTTGACGGGGACTGGCTATGGCTACACCTTC